A single sample is the source of the 2 T cell receptor beta chains below, sequenced in a study of T cells expressing NK-cell markers. Following a re-call of the 5' RACE reads, TCRdb has one entry per CDR3 protein and lacks DNA. The sample has hundreds of thousands of distinct CDR3 sequences. The sample comprised blood T cells: a sorted CD56 or NKG2C T cell subset, CD4+ or CD8+ T cells, or bulk PBMC T cells (not recorded which). The receptors were sampled from a young man in good health.

V gene TRBV2 combines with J gene TRBJ2-4. This CDR3 contains 15 residues. Per the germline V gene, CDR1 is SNHLY and CDR2 is FYNNEI. Here the CDR3 reads CASSVIGLAENIQYF.

V is TRBV20-1 and J is TRBJ2-3; TCRdb's D gene call, TRBD2, goes unchecked for lack of DNA. The CDR3 has 17 residues. Germline V lookup: CDR1 DFQATT, CDR2 SNEGSKA (reference sequence). CDR3 in amino acids: CSARADSGVAGENTQYF.